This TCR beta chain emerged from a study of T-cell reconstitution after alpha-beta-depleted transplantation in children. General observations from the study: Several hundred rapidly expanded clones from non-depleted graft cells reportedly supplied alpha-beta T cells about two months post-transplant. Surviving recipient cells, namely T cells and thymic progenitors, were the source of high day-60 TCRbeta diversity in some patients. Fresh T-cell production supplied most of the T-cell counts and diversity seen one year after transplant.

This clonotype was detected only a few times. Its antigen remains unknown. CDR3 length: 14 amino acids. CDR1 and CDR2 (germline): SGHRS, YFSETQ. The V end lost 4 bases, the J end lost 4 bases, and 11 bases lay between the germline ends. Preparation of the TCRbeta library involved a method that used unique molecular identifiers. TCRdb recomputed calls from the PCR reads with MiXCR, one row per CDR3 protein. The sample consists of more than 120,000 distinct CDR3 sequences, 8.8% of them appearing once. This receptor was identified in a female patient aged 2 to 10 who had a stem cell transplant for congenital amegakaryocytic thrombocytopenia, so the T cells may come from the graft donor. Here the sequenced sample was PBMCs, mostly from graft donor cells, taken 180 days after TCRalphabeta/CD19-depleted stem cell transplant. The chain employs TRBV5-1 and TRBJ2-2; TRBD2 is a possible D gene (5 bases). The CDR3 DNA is TGCGCCAGCAGCCCCGGACTGTTCACCGGGGAGCTGTTTTTT. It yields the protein CASSPGLFTGELFF.